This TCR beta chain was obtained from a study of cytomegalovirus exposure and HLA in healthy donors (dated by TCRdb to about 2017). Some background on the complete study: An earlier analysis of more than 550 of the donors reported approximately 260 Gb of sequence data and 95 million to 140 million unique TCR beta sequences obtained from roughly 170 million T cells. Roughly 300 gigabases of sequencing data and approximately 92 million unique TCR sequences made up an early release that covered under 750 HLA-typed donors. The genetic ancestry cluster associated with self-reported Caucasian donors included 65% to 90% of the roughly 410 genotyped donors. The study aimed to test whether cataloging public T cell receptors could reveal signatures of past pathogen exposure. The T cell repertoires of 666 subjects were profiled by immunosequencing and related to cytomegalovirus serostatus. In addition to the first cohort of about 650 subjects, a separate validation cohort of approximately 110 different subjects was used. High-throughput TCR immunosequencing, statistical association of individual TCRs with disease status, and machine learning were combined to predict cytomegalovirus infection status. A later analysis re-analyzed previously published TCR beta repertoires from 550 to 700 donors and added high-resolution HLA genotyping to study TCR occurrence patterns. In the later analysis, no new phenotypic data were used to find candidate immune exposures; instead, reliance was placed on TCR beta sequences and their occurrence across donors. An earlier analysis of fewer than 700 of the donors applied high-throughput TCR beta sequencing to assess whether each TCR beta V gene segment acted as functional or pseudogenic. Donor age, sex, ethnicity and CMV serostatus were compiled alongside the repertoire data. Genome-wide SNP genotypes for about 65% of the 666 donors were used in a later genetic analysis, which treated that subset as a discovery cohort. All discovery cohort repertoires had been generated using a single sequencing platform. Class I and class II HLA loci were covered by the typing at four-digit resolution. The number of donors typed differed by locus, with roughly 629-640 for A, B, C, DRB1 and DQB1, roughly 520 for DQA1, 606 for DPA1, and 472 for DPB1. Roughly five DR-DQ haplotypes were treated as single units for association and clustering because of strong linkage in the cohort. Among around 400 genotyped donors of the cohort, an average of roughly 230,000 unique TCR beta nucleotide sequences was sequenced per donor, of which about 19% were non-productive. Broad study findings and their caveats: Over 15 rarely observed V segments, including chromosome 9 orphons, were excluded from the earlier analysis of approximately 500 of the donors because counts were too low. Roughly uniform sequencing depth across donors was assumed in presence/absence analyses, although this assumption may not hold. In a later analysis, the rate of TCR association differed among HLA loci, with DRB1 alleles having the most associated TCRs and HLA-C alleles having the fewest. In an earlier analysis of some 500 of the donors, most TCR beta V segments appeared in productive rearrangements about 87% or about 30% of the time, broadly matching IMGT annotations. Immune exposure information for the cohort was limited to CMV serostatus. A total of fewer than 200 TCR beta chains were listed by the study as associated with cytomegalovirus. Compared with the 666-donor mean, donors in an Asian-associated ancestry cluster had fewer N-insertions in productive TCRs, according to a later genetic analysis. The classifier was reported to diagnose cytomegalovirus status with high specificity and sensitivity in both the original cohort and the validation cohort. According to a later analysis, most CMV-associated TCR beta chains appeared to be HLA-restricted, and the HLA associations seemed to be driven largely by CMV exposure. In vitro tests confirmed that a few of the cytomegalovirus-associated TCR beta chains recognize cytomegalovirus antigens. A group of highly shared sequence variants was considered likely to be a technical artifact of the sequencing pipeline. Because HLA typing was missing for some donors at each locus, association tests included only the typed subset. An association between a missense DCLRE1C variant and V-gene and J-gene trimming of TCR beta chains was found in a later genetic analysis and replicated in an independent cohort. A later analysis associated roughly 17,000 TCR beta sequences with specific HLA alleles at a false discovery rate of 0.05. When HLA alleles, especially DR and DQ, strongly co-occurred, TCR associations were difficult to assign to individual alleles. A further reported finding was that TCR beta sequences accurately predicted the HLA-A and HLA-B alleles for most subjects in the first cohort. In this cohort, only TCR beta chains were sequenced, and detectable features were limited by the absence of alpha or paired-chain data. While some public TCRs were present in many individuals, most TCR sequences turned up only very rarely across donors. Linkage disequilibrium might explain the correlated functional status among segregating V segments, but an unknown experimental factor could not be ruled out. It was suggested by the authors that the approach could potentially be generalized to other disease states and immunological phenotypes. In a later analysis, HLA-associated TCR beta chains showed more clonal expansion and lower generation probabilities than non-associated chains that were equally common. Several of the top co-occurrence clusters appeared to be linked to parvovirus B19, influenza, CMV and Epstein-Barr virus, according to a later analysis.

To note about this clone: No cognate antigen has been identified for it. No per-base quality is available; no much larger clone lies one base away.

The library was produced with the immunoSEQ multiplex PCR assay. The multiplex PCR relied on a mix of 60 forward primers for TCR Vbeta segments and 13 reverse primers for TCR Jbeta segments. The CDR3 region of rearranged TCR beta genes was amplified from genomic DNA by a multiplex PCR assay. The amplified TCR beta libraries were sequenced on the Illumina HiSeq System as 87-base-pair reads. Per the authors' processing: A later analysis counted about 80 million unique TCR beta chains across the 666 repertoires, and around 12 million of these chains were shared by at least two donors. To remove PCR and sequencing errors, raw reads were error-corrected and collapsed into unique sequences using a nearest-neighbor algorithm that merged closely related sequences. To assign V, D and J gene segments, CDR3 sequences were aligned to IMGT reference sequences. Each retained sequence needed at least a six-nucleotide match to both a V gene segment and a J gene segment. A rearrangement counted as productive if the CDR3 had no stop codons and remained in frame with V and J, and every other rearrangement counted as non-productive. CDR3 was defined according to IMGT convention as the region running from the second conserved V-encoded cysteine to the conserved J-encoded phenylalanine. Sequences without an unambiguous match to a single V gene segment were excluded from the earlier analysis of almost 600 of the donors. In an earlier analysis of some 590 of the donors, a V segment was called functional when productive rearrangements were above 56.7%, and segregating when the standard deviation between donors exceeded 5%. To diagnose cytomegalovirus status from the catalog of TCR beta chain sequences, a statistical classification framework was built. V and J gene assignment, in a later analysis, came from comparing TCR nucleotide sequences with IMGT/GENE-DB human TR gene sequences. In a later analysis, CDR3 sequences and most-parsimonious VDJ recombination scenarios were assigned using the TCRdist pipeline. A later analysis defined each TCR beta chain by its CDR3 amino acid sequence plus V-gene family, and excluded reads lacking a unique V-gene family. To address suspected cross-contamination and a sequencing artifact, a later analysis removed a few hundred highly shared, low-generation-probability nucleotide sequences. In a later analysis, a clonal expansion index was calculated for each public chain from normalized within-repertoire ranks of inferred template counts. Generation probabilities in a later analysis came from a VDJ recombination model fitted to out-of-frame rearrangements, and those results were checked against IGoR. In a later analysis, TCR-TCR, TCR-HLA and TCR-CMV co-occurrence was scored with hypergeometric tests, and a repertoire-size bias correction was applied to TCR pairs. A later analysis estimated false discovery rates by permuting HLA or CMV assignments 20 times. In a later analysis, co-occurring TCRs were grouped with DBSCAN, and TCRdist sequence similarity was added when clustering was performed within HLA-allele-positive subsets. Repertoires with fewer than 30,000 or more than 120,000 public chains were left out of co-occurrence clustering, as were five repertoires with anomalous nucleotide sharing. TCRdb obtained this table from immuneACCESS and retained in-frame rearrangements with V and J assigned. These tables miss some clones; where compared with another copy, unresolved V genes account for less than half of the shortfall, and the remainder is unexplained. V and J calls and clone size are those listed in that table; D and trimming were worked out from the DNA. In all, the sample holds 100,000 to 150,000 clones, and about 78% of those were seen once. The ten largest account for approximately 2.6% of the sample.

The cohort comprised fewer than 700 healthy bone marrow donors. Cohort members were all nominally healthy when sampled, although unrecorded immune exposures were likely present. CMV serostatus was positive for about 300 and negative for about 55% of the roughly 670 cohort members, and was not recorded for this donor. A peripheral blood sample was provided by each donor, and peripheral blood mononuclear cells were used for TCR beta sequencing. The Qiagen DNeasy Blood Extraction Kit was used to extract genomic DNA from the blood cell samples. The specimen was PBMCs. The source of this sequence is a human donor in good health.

Here is the DNA: TGTGCCAGCAGCCTGGGACAGCCTCTCGACGGCTACACCTTC. The translation is CASSLGQPLDGYTF. The V and J genes are TRBV11-2 and TRBJ1-2; 7 bases in the middle match TRBD1. Taken from the germline V gene, the CDR1 and CDR2 loops are SGHAT and FQNNGV. Trimming leaves V shorter by 5 bases and J shorter by 8 bases, with the junction holding 11 bases beyond the gene matches. The CDR3 contains 14 residues, cysteine and phenylalanine counted. The kept DNA is CDR3 alone, 42 bases in frame from the first base. When the CDR3 is completed using the reference TRBV11-2 and TRBJ1-2 genes on either side, the full variable domain is EAGVAQSPRYKIIEKRQSVAFWCNPISGHATLYWYQQILGQGPKLLIQFQNNGVVDDSQLPKDRFSAERLKGVDSTLKIQPAKLEDSAVYLCASSLGQPLDGYTFGSGTRLTVV.